This T cell receptor (beta chain) was found in a study of Graves' ophthalmopathy and Graves' hyperthyroidism. Study-wide results and limits: For predicting ophthalmopathy progression, the model had 70.59% sensitivity and approximately 72% specificity. Clonotypes were expanded in thyroid at above 0.001 frequency, and most also appeared in blood.

The sequenced template was RNA, covering the TCR beta CDR3 region. An initial RT-PCR round employing HTBI primers preceded a second-round multiplex PCR. TCRdb recomputed calls from the multiplex PCR reads with MiXCR, one row per CDR3 protein. The sample holds around 22,000 distinct CDR3 sequences, 48% seen once. The CDR3 totals 14 residues. Trimming took 3 bases from V and 0 from J; bases not matched to a gene: 2. CDR1 SGHNT and CDR2 YENEEA come from the germline V gene. Points on this clonotype: What it binds is unknown.

Patients were left out if they had other autoimmune diseases, uncontrolled infections, pregnancy or lactation. The diagnostic workup employed clinical symptoms, serum thyroxine, TRAb, thyroid ultrasound and orbital computed tomography. J is TRBJ2-7 and V is TRBV11-3, with 7 bases matching TRBD1. This clonotype originated in an adult woman with stable Graves' hyperthyroidism. Sequencing input: peripheral blood. The DNA for the CDR3 is TGTGCCAGCAGCTTCCGGGACAGCTCCTACGAGCAGTACTTC. Amino acid sequence: CASSFRDSSYEQYF.